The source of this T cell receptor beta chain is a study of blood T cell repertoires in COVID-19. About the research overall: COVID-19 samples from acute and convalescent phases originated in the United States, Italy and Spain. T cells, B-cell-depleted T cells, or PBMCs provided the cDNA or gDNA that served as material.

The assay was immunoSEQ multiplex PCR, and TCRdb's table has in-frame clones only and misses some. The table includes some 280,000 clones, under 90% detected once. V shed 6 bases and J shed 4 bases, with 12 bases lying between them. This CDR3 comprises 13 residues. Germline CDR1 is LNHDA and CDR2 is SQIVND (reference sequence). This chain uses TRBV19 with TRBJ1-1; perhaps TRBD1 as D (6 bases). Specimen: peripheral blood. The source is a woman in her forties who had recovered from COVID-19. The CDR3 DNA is TGTGCCAGTAGGATACAGGGAGGCACTGAAGCTTTCTTT. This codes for CASRIQGGTEAFF.